The present T cell receptor (beta chain) was sequenced within a study of spatial heterogeneity in lung cancer. About the study: More beta-chain than alpha-chain sequences were consistently detected. Findings and caveats of the study: Ubiquitous expanded tumor TCRs appeared in blood more at resection than follow-up.

The library protocol tagged each TCR cDNA with a unique molecular identifier. MiXCR, applied by TCRdb to the 5' RACE reads, yields one record per CDR3 protein. Here the sample spans approximately 40,000 distinct CDR3 sequences, 6.8% being singletons. Sample time point: sample taken at primary tumor resection. Untreated early-stage non-small cell lung cancer patients, some 70 in total, were the donors. This CDR3 contains 15 residues. CDR1 and CDR2 from the germline V gene are SGHAT and FQNNGV. With V trimmed by 4 bases and J by 4 bases, 5 bases remained unmatched. Regarding this clonotype: Its specificity is unknown.

Sequenced here: PBMCs, sampled at surgery. The V call is TRBV11-2, the J call TRBJ2-1; 9 bases align to TRBD2. This receptor was taken from a female donor with early-stage non-small cell lung cancer. CDR3 sequence: CASSWSSGVYNEQFF. The CDR3 DNA sequence: TGTGCCAGCAGCTGGTCTAGCGGGGTATACAATGAGCAGTTCTTC.